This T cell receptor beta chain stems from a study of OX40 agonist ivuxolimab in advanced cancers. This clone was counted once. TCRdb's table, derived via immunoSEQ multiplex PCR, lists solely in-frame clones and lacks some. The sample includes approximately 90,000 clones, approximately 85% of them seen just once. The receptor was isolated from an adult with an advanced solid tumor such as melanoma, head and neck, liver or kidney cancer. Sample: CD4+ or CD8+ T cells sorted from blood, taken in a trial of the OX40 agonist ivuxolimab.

CDR3 nucleotide sequence: TGTGCCAGCAGCCTTTATGTGAGCAGCAGCGGGAGTAGCGATGAGCAGTTCTTC. It is translated as CASSLYVSSSGSSDEQFF. This chain connects TRBV11-2 to TRBJ2-1, with 8 bases identical to TRBD2. CDR3 length: 18 residues. CDR1 and CDR2 (germline): SGHAT, FQNNGV. Germline trimming cut 5 bases from V and 8 bases from J; bases unmatched to any gene: 20.